Sequencing of this TCR beta chain was carried out in a study of T cell responses to AZD1222 COVID-19 vaccine. On the study more broadly: Second-dose intervals near 4 or 12 weeks were combined.

CDR1 is MNHEY and CDR2 is SMNVEV in the germline V gene (reference sequence). The CDR3 is 13 residues long. V lost 6 bases and J 6 bases, leaving 14 bases between the germline ends. Study-level points and caveats: Recipients of two AZD1222 doses showed rising Spike-specific TCR breadth and depth.

The repertoire was sequenced with immunoSEQ multiplex PCR; TCRdb's copy has only in-frame clones and lacks some. The sample carries about 140,000 clones, about 90% recorded once. As concerns this clone: Antigen unknown.

The chain has TRBV27 and TRBJ1-1; D perhaps matches TRBD1 (6 bases). The sequence was collected from an adult in good health. Source: peripheral blood, taken on day 0 of AZD1222 vaccination. CDR3 nucleotide sequence: TGTGCCAGCAGCAGGGGTTTTAGGTCTGAAGCTTTCTTT. Its protein is CASSRGFRSEAFF.